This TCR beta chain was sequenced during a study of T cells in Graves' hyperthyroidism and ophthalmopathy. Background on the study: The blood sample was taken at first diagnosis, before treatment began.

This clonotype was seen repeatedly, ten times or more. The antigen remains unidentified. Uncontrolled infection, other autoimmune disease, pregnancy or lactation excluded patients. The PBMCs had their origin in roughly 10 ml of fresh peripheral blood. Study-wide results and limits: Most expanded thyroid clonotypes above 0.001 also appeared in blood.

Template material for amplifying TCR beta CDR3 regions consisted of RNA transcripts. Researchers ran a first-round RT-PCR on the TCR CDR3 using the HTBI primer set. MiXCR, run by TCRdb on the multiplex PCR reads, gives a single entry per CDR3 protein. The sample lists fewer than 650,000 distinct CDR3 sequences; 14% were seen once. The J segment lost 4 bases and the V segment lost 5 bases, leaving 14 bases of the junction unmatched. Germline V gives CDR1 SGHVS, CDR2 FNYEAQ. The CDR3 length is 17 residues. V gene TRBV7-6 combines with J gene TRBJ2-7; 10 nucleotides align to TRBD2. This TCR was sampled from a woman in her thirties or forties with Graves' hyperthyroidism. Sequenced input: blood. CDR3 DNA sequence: TGTGCCAGCAGCCTCCTCATAGCGGGAGGCGATTCTTACGAGCAGTACTTC. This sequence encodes CASSLLIAGGDSYEQYF.